The 2 T cell receptor beta chains below were found in one sample sequenced in a study of CD8 T cells in Susac syndrome. With random hexamers, 0.5 to 1 ug RNA was reverse transcribed. MiXCR, run by TCRdb on the immunoSEQ multiplex PCR reads, gives a single entry per CDR3 protein. The repertoire consists of more than 80,000 distinct CDR3 sequences, with 94% occurring once and the leading ten covering about 0.41%. The sequenced material came from CD8+ T cells from PBMCs. The source is a human donor with Susac syndrome.

This clonotype was observed once. J is TRBJ1-2 and V is TRBV12-3 or TRBV12-4; D remains ambiguous. CDR3 length equals 14 residues. V lost 4 bases and J 0 bases, leaving 9 bases between the germline ends. The CDR3 DNA follows: TGTGCCAGCAGTTCGGCCGCCGCTAACTATGGCTACACCTTC. Protein product: CASSSAAANYGYTF.

The rearrangement uses TRBV3-1 and TRBJ1-1; D is unclear. The CDR3 runs 13 residues. Between the trimmed V and J ends, which lost 0 bases and 3 bases, there was a span of 5 bases. Germline lookup yields CDR1 LGHDT and CDR2 YNNKEL (reference sequence). The CDR3 DNA reads as TGTGCCAGCAGCCAAGACGCGGACACTGAAGCTTTCTTT. Translation gives CASSQDADTEAFF.